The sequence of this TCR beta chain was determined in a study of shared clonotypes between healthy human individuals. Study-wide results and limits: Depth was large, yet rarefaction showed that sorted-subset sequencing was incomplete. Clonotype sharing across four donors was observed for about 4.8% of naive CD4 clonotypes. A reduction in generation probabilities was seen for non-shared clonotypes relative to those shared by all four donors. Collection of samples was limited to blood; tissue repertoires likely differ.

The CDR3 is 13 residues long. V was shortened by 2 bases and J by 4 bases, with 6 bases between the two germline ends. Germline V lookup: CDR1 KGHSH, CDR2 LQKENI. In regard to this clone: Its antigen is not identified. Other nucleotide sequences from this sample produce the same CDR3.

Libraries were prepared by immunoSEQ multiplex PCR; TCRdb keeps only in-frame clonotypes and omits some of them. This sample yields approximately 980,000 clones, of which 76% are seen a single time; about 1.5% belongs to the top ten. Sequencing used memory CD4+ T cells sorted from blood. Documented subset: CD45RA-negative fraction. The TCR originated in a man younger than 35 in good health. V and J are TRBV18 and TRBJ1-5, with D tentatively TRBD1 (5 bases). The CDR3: CASSPTGNQPQHF. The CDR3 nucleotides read TGTGCCAGCTCACCAACAGGAAATCAGCCCCAGCATTTT.